These 20 T cell receptor beta chains originate from one sample sequenced in a study of shared clonotypes between healthy human individuals. Using immunoSEQ multiplex PCR, the repertoire was profiled, and TCRdb retains in-frame clones only, with some absent. The repertoire holds 1,500,000 or so clones, around 97% seen once, with more than 0.9% in the top ten. Input material: naive CD4+ T cells sorted from blood. Documented subset: CD45RA+ positively selected. Every receptor here comes from a man aged 25 to 40 in good health.

This chain links TRBV7-6 with TRBJ2-1; maybe TRBD2 (7 bases). CDR3 length: 18 amino acids. The V gene's germline CDR1 is SGHVS and CDR2 FNYEAQ. V was shortened by 1 base and J by 8 bases, with 24 bases between the two germline ends. The CDR3 reads CASSLGFPTGGQWDEQFF. For the CDR3, the DNA is TGTGCCAGCAGCTTAGGTTTTCCCACCGGGGGGCAGTGGGATGAGCAGTTCTTC.

This chain joins TRBV15 and TRBJ2-5, with D possibly being TRBD1 (5 bases). This CDR3 has 14 amino acids. V was trimmed by 5 bases and J by 2 bases, leaving 12 bases between them. Per germline, CDR1 LNHNV and CDR2 YYDKDF (reference sequence). CDR3 region: CATSGAEAQETQYF. CDR3 DNA sequence: TGTGCCACCAGCGGGGCAGAGGCGCAAGAGACCCAGTACTTC.

The J gene is TRBJ2-1, the V gene TRBV28; D is possibly TRBD2 (7 bases). CDR1 and CDR2 (germline): MDHEN, SYDVKM. With 6 bases removed from V and 8 bases from J, the gap between germline ends came to 23 bases. The length of the CDR3 is 16 residues. The CDR3 DNA sequence: TGTGCCAGCAGAACGGAGGGGGGGAGGACTTTGGATGAGCAGTTCTTC. It encodes CASRTEGGRTLDEQFF.

About this clone: The sample carries other DNA sequences with the same CDR3. This rearrangement joins TRBV9 to TRBJ2-3; 9 positions match TRBD2. The CDR3 has 15 amino acids. Germline V gene data show CDR1 as SGDLS and CDR2 as YYNGEE. V lost 2 bases, J lost 0 bases, and 1 base stayed unmatched. The CDR3 here is CASSVSGSSTDTQYF. Written as DNA, the CDR3 is TGTGCCAGCAGCGTTAGCGGGAGTAGCACAGATACGCAGTATTTT.

The CDR3 coding sequence is TGTGCCAGCTCACCACTCCTAACGCTCACTACGTACAATGAGCAGTTCTTC. As protein: CASSPLLTLTTYNEQFF. The V call is TRBV18, the J call TRBJ2-1; D ambiguous. The CDR3 runs to 17 residues. Trimming left V 1 base short and J 4 bases short, with 17 bases between. The germline CDR1 and CDR2 sequences are KGHSH and LQKENI. Together with reference TRBV18 and TRBJ2-1, the CDR3 gives the full variable domain: NAGVMQNPRHLVRRRGQEARLRCSPMKGHSHVYWYRQLPEEGLKFMVYLQKENIIDESGMPKERFSAEFPKEGPSILRIQQVVRGDSAAYFCASSPLLTLTTYNEQFFGPGTRLTVL.

The chain employs TRBV28 and TRBJ1-5; 7 bases line up with TRBD1. This CDR3 has 16 amino acids. The trim removed 2 bases at V and 3 bases at J, leaving 7 bases unmatched. Germline-derived CDR1 and CDR2 are MDHEN and SYDVKM. CDR3 protein: CASSLGTAMNNQPQHF. DNA of the CDR3: TGTGCCAGCAGTTTAGGGACAGCCATGAACAATCAGCCCCAGCATTTT.

V is TRBV6-1 and J is TRBJ2-1; the D is unclear. Trimming removed 8 bases from V and 4 bases from J, with 6 bases in between. This CDR3 spans 11 amino acids. Germline lookup yields CDR1 MNHNS and CDR2 SASEGT. This chain's CDR3 is CASLEYNEQFF. The CDR3 DNA is TGTGCCAGCCTTGAGTACAATGAGCAGTTCTTC.

This chain's CDR3 is CASSSRQGRGRPQHF. In DNA form, the CDR3 reads TGTGCCAGCAGCTCGAGACAGGGGCGCGGCCGGCCCCAGCATTTT. The J gene is TRBJ1-5, the V gene TRBV5-8; 8 bases are shared with TRBD1. This CDR3 comprises 15 residues. Unmatched junction bases numbered 11, after V lost 3 bases and J lost 9 bases. Germline assignment: CDR1 SGHTS and CDR2 YDEGEE.

This clone was found once. V is TRBV9 and J is TRBJ2-2; 7 bases align to TRBD1. There are 14 residues in the CDR3. Germline-derived CDR1 and CDR2 are SGDLS and YYNGEE. The J segment lost 5 bases and the V segment lost 7 bases, leaving 8 bases of the junction unmatched. The DNA for the CDR3 is TGTGCCAGCGGGCGCAGGGGGTTAACCGGGGAGCTGTTTTTT. Residues: CASGRRGLTGELFF.

The chain combines TRBV27 with TRBJ2-5; D gene unclear. Trimming took 5 bases from V and 0 from J, leaving 10 bases between them. This CDR3 spans 14 amino acids. Germline loops: CDR1 MNHEY, CDR2 SMNVEV (reference sequence). The CDR3 region has the DNA TGTGCCAGCAGTCCCTCCCTGTACCAAGAGACCCAGTACTTC. Amino acid sequence: CASSPSLYQETQYF.

This rearrangement joins TRBV14 to TRBJ2-7; D is possibly TRBD1 (5 bases). The CDR3 has 16 amino acids. Per the germline V gene, CDR1 is SGHDN and CDR2 is FVKESK. Between the trimmed V and J ends, which lost 1 base and 2 bases, there was a span of 15 bases. The CDR3 nucleotides are TGTGCCAGCAGCCAAGGGGTCGAGAAGGGGACCTACGAGCAGTACTTC. Residues: CASSQGVEKGTYEQYF. The variable domain in full, completed from reference TRBV14 and TRBJ2-7, reads EAGVTQFPSHSVIEKGQTVTLRCDPISGHDNLYWYRRVMGKEIKFLLHFVKESKQDESGMPNNRFLAERTGGTYSTLKVQPAELEDSGVYFCASSQGVEKGTYEQYFGPGTRLTVT.

This chain links TRBV11-3 with TRBJ2-5; D might be TRBD2 (6 bases). Germline loops: CDR1 SGHNT, CDR2 YENEEA. With 3 bases removed from V and 5 bases from J, the gap between germline ends came to 16 bases. CDR3 length equals 15 residues. This chain's CDR3 is CASSLSGARGETQYF. The CDR3 nucleotides are TGTGCCAGCAGCTTGTCGGGAGCCCGTGGGGAGACCCAGTACTTC.

This chain connects TRBV5-1 to TRBJ2-2; the D gene is possibly TRBD1 (5 bases). CDR1 is SGHRS and CDR2 is YFSETQ in the germline V gene. V dropped 2 bases and J dropped 2 bases, with 10 bases sitting between them. The CDR3 consists of 15 residues. The CDR3 region has the DNA TGCGCCAGCAGCTTTGACAGTTCTAACACCGGGGAGCTGTTTTTT. Translation: CASSFDSSNTGELFF.

The gene calls are TRBV5-1 and TRBJ1-1, with TRBD1 matching over 7 bases. CDR1 SGHRS and CDR2 YFSETQ come from the germline V gene. The V and J ends lost 2 bases and 0 bases, in that order; junction bases with no gene match: 7. CDR3 length: 16 residues. CDR3 coding DNA: TGCGCCAGCAGCTTCGCCGGGACAGCCTTGAACACTGAAGCTTTCTTT. Its protein is CASSFAGTALNTEAFF. The variable domain in full, completed from reference TRBV5-1 and TRBJ1-1, reads KAGVTQTPRYLIKTRGQQVTLSCSPISGHRSVSWYQQTPGQGLQFLFEYFSETQRNKGNFPGRFSGRQFSNSRSEMNVSTLELGDSALYLCASSFAGTALNTEAFFGQGTRLTVV.

This rearrangement joins TRBV30 to TRBJ2-3, with TRBD1 identical over 8 bases. The CDR3 runs 16 residues. J lost 3 bases, V lost 1 base, and 9 bases had no gene match. CDR1 and CDR2 from the germline V gene are GTSNPN and SVGIG (reference sequence). This CDR3 is CAWSGPQGARTDTQYF. CDR3 nucleotide sequence: TGTGCCTGGAGTGGTCCCCAGGGGGCGAGGACAGATACGCAGTATTTT.

The rearrangement joins TRBV13 to TRBJ2-2, with 8 bases fitting TRBD2. The CDR3 has 22 amino acids. Looked up from germline, CDR1 is PRHDT and CDR2 is FYEKMQ (reference sequence). Losses at the gene ends were 3 bases for V and 1 base for J; bases not matched to a gene: 22. The CDR3 nucleotides are TGTGCCAGCAGCTTTGGGGAGGATACGAGGGCGGGAGGCACGATGAACACCGGGGAGCTGTTTTTT. Its protein is CASSFGEDTRAGGTMNTGELFF.

The V and J genes are TRBV7-9 and TRBJ2-6, with D maybe TRBD1 (5 bases). The CDR3 has 16 residues. V was trimmed by 4 bases and J by 0 bases, leaving 10 bases between them. The germline V gene has CDR1 SEHNR and CDR2 FQNEAQ (reference sequence). The CDR3 spells CASSSPGLSGANVLTF. The CDR3 nucleotides read TGTGCCAGCAGCTCACCAGGGCTCTCTGGGGCCAACGTCCTGACTTTC.

DNA for the CDR3: TGTGCCAGCAGTTTACGGGGGGTCACTGAAGCTTTCTTT. This gives the protein CASSLRGVTEAFF. V is TRBV28 and J is TRBJ1-1, with a possible D match to TRBD1 (5 bases). The CDR3 totals 13 residues. V was trimmed by 2 bases and J by 4 bases, leaving 8 bases between them. Germline V gene lookup returns CDR1 MDHEN and CDR2 SYDVKM.

The sample holds one count of this clone. The chain recombines TRBV27 with TRBJ2-7; 8 positions match TRBD2. Germline trimming cut 8 bases from V and 4 bases from J; bases unmatched to any gene: 13. CDR3 length: 15 residues. The germline V gene has CDR1 MNHEY and CDR2 SMNVEV (reference sequence). CDR3 sequence reads: CASRKAGTRWYEQYF. In DNA, the CDR3 is TGTGCCAGCCGTAAGGCCGGGACTAGATGGTACGAGCAGTACTTC.

This rearrangement joins TRBV7-2 to TRBJ2-7; 8 nucleotides align to TRBD1. Trimming at V came to 5 bases and at J to 2 bases, leaving 5 bases not matched to a gene. This CDR3 has 14 amino acids. The germline V gene encodes CDR1 SGHTA and CDR2 FQGNSA. The CDR3 DNA sequence: TGTGCCAGCAGCAGGGACAGGACTACCTACGAGCAGTACTTC. Its protein is CASSRDRTTYEQYF.